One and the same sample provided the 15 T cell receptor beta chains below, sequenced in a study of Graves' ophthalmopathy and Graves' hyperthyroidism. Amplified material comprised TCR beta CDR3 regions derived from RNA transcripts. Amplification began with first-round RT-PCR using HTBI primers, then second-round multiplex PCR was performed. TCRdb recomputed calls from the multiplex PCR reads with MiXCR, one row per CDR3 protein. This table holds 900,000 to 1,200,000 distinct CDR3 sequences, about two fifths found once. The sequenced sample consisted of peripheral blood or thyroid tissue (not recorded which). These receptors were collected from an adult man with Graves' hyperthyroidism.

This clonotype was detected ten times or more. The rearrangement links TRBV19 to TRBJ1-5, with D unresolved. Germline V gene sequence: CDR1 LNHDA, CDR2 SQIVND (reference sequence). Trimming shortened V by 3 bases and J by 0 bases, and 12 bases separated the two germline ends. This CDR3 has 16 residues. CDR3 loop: CASSIYVWNSNQPQHF. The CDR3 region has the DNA TGTGCCAGTAGTATTTATGTGTGGAATAGCAATCAGCCCCAGCATTTT.

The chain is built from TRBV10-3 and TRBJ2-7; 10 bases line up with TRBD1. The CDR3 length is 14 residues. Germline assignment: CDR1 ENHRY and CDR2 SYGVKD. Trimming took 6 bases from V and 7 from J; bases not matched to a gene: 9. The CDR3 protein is CAIRAGQGYNEQYF. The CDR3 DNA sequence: TGTGCCATCAGGGCGGGACAGGGGTACAATGAGCAGTACTTC.

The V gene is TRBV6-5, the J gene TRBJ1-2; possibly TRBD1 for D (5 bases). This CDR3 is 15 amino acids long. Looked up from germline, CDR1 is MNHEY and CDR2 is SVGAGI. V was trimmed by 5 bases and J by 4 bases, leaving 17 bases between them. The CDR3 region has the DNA TGTGCCAGCAGTGACGACAGTTGGGATCTCTATGGCTACACCTTC. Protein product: CASSDDSWDLYGYTF.

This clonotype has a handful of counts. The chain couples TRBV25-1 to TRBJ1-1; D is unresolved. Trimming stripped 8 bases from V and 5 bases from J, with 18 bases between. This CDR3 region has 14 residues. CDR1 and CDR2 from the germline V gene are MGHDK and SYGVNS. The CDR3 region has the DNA TGTGCCAGCTCCATTCCCGTTGCCGGGACTGAAGCTTTCTTT. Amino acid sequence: CASSIPVAGTEAFF. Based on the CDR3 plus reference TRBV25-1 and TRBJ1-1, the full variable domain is EADIYQTPRYLVIGTGKKITLECSQTMGHDKMYWYQQDPGMELHLIHYSYGVNSTEKGDLSSESTVSRIRTEHFPLTLESARPSHTSQYLCASSIPVAGTEAFFGQGTRLTVV.

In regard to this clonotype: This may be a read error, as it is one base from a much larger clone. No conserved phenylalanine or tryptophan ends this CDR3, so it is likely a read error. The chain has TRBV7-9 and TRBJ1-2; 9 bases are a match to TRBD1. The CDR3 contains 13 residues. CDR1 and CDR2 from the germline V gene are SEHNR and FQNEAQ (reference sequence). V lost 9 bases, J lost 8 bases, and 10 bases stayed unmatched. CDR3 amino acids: CASPGQGTEGYTI. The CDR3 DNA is TGTGCCAGTCCGGGACAGGGTACGGAAGGCTACACCATC.

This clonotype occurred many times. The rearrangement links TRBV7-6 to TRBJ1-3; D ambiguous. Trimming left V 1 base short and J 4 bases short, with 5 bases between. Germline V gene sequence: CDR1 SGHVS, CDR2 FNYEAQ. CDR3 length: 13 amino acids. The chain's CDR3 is CASSLVYGNTIYF. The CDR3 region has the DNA TGTGCCAGCAGCTTAGTTTACGGAAACACCATATATTTT.

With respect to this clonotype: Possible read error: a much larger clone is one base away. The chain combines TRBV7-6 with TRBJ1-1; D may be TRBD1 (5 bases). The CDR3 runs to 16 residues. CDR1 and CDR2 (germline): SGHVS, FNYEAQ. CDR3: CAGSLVGQGSNTEAFF. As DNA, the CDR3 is TGTGCCGGCAGCTTAGTGGGGCAGGGATCGAACACTGAAGCTTTCTTT.

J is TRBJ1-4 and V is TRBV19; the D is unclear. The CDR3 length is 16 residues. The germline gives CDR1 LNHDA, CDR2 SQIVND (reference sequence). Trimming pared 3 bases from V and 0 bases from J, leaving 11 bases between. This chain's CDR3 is CASSMNLGATNEKLFF. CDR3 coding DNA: TGTGCCAGTAGTATGAATTTGGGAGCAACTAATGAAAAACTGTTTTTT.

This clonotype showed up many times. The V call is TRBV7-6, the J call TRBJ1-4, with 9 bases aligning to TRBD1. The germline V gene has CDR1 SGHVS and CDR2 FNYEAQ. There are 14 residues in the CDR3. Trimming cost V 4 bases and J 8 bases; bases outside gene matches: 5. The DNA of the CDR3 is TGTGCCAGCAGCTCCACAGGGGGCTGGGAAAAACTGTTTTTT. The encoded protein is CASSSTGGWEKLFF. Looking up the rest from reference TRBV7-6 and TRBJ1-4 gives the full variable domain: GAGVSQSPRYKVTKRGQDVALRCDPISGHVSLYWYRQALGQGPEFLTYFNYEAQQDKSGLPNDRFSAERPEGSISTLTIQRTEQRDSAMYRCASSSTGGWEKLFFGSGTQLSVL.

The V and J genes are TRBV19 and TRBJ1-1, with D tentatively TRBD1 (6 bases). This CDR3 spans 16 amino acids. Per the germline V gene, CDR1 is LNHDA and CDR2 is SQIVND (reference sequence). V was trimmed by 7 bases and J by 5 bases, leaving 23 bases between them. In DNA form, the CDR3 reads TGTGCCAGTATCAATAAATGGATGGGGGGCGAGACTGAAGCTTTCTTT. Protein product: CASINKWMGGETEAFF. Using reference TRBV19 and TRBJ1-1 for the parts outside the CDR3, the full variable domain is DGGITQSPKYLFRKEGQNVTLSCEQNLNHDAMYWYRQDPGQGLRLIYYSQIVNDFQKGDIAEGYSVSREKKESFPLTVTSAQKNPTAFYLCASINKWMGGETEAFFGQGTRLTVV.

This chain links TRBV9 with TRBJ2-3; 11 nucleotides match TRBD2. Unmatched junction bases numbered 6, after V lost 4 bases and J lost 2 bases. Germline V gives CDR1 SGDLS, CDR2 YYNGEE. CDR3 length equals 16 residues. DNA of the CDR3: TGTGCCAGCAGCCCAATGACTAGCGGGATCACAGATACGCAGTATTTT. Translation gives CASSPMTSGITDTQYF. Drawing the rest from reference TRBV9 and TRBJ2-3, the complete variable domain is DSGVTQTPKHLITATGQRVTLRCSPRSGDLSVYWYQQSLDQGLQFLIQYYNGEERAKGNILERFSAQQFPDLHSELNLSSLELGDSALYFCASSPMTSGITDTQYFGPGTRLTVL.

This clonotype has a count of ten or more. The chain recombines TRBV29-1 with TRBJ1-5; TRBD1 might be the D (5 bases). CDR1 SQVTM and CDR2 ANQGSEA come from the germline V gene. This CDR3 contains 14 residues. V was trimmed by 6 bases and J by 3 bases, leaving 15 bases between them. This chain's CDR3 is CSVVGGGDNQPQHF. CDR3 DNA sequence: TGCAGCGTGGTCGGGGGAGGGGACAATCAGCCCCAGCATTTT.

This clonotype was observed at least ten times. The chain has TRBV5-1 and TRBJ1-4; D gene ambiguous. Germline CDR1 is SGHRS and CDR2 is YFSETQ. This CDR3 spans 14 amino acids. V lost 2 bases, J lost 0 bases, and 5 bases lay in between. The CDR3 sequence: CASSFQPTNEKLFF. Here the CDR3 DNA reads TGCGCCAGCAGCTTCCAACCAACTAATGAAAAACTGTTTTTT. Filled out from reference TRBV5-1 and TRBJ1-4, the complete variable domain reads KAGVTQTPRYLIKTRGQQVTLSCSPISGHRSVSWYQQTPGQGLQFLFEYFSETQRNKGNFPGRFSGRQFSNSRSEMNVSTLELGDSALYLCASSFQPTNEKLFFGSGTQLSVL.

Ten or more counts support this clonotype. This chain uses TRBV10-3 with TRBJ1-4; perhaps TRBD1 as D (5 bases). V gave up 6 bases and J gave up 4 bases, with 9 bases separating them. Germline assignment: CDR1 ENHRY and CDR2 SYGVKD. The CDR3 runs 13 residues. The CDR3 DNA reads TGTGCCATCAGGTCGACAGATAATGAAAAACTGTTTTTT. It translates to CAIRSTDNEKLFF.

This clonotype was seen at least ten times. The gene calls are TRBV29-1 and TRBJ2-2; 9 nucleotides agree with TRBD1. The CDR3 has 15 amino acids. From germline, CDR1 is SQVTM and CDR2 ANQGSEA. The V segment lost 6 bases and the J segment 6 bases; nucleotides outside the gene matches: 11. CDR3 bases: TGCAGCGTCGAAACCGGGACAGGGCGGTCCGGGGAGCTGTTTTTT. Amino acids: CSVETGTGRSGELFF.